These T cell receptor beta chains were read from a single sample in a study of blood T cell repertoires in COVID-19. The assay was immunoSEQ multiplex PCR, and TCRdb's table has in-frame clones only and misses some. The sample holds approximately 200,000 clones, over 75% seen once. The specimen was peripheral blood. All receptors come from a man between 35 and 55 years old with active or convalescent COVID-19. Each CDR3 is given with its conserved first and last residue. The D gene is left open where the match is weak. Expanded clones get a size class; other rows say once, few or many, or leave the size out.

j_call v_call clone_size d_call cdr3_aa cdr3_nt
TRBJ2-2 TRBV9 once TRBD2 CASSVGTSWTGELFF TGTGCCAGCAGCGTAGGGACTAGTTGGACCGGGGAGCTGTTTTTT
TRBJ2-7 TRBV11-3 NA NA CASSFQGRNEQYF TGTGCCAGCAGCTTCCAGGGGCGTAACGAGCAGTACTTC
TRBJ2-2 TRBV28 NA TRBD1 CASSLTGGGGELFF TGTGCCAGCAGTTTGACAGGGGGCGGCGGGGAGCTGTTTTTT
TRBJ2-3 TRBV28 once NA CASTLGGSGNEDTQYF TGTGCCAGCACCCTAGGGGGAAGCGGGAACGAAGATACGCAGTATTTT
TRBJ2-2 TRBV3-1/TRBV3-2 few NA CASSQDLWAPGELFF TGTGCCAGCAGCCAAGATTTGTGGGCACCCGGGGAGCTGTTTTTT
TRBJ2-2 TRBV2 NA TRBD1 CASVSDRATGELFF TGTGCCAGCGTCTCGGACAGGGCGACCGGGGAGCTGTTTTTT
TRBJ2-7 TRBV7-9 NA NA CASSQPVGGYENF TGTGCCAGCAGCCAACCGGTCGGGGGTTACGAGAACTTC
TRBJ1-5 TRBV10-3 NA NA CAIRGYSNQPQHF TGTGCCATCCGGGGTTATAGCAATCAGCCCCAGCATTTT
TRBJ1-3 TRBV18 NA TRBD1 CASSPGLTGTGNTIYF TGTGCCAGCTCACCAGGCCTGACAGGGACCGGAAACACCATATATTTT
TRBJ1-2 TRBV5-6 NA TRBD1 CASSPTGGRYGYTF TGTGCCAGCAGCCCCACAGGGGGACGCTATGGCTACACCTTC
TRBJ2-1 TRBV28 once TRBD2 CASSSGLEVSEFF TGTGCCAGCAGTTCTGGACTAGAAGTGTCCGAGTTCTTC
TRBJ2-5 TRBV5-1 NA TRBD1 CASSRDRSLETQYF TGCGCCAGCAGCCGGGACAGGTCTCTAGAAACCCAGTACTTC
TRBJ1-1 TRBV5-1 few TRBD1 CASSWGQDEAFF TGCGCCAGCAGCTGGGGACAGGACGAAGCTTTCTTT
TRBJ1-2 TRBV4-1 NA NA CASSRTIENRDGYTF TGCGCCAGCAGCCGGACCATAGAAAACAGGGACGGCTACACCTTC
TRBJ1-6 TRBV20-1 NA TRBD1 CSASGPGGPSYNSPLHF TGCAGTGCTAGTGGCCCAGGGGGGCCCTCCTATAATTCACCCCTCCACTTT
TRBJ1-1 TRBV9 NA TRBD1 CASSAGTGNTEAFF TGTGCCAGCAGCGCGGGGACAGGGAACACTGAAGCTTTCTTT
TRBJ2-1 TRBV7-2 NA TRBD2 CASSWGLAPYNEQFF TGTGCCAGCAGCTGGGGACTAGCCCCCTACAATGAGCAGTTCTTC
TRBJ1-4 TRBV6-1 NA NA CASSESGTFGEKLFF TGTGCCAGCAGTGAATCGGGGACATTTGGCGAAAAACTGTTTTTT
TRBJ1-5 TRBV6-5 NA TRBD1 CASSYWTGLRQPQHF TGTGCCAGCAGTTACTGGACAGGCCTTCGTCAGCCCCAGCATTTT
TRBJ2-3 TRBV5-6 NA TRBD2 CASSPRRGGPDTQYF TGTGCCAGCAGCCCGCGGCGGGGGGGCCCAGATACGCAGTATTTT
TRBJ2-7 TRBV30 NA NA CAWSGVSGAGEQYF TGTGCCTGGAGTGGCGTTTCGGGAGCCGGCGAGCAGTACTTC
TRBJ1-5 TRBV4-2 NA NA CASSPETPNQPQHF TGTGCCAGCAGCCCCGAAACACCCAATCAGCCCCAGCATTTT
TRBJ1-5 TRBV4-1 NA NA CASSQEERLNQPQHF TGCGCCAGCAGCCAAGAAGAGAGGCTTAATCAGCCCCAGCATTTT
TRBJ2-7 TRBV5-4 once TRBD2 CASSLKAGGAEKQYF TGTGCCAGCAGCTTGAAGGCGGGGGGAGCGGAGAAGCAGTACTTC
TRBJ2-7 TRBV4-1 once NA CASSQESGRDTYEQYF TGCGCCAGCAGCCAAGAATCGGGCAGGGATACATACGAGCAGTACTTC
TRBJ1-5 TRBV7-2 NA TRBD1 CASSLGGQGGNQPQHF TGTGCCAGCAGCTTAGGGGGACAGGGTGGCAATCAGCCCCAGCATTTT
TRBJ2-7 TRBV27 NA TRBD1 CASSPGTASYEQYF TGTGCCAGCAGCCCGGGGACAGCCTCCTACGAGCAGTACTTC
TRBJ1-6 TRBV18 NA NA CASSPDQGGNSPLHF TGTGCCAGCTCACCAGACCAGGGTGGTAATTCACCCCTCCACTTT
TRBJ2-6 TRBV23-1 once TRBD1 CASSQGQGEYGANVLTF TGCGCCAGCAGTCAAGGACAGGGGGAGTATGGGGCCAACGTCCTGACTTTC
TRBJ1-1 TRBV24-1 NA NA CATSDLLGRGNTEAFF TGTGCCACCAGTGACTTACTCGGCAGGGGCAACACTGAAGCTTTCTTT
TRBJ2-7 TRBV27 NA TRBD1 CASSDTGTGFAYEQYF TGTGCCAGCAGTGACACCGGGACAGGGTTTGCCTACGAGCAGTACTTC
TRBJ1-2 TRBV14 NA NA CASSSPRMFRGYTF TGTGCCAGCAGCTCCCCCAGGATGTTTAGGGGCTACACCTTC
TRBJ1-4 TRBV6-5 NA NA CASRRLQADEKLFF TGTGCCAGCAGGCGCTTGCAGGCTGATGAAAAACTGTTTTTT
TRBJ2-1 TRBV27 NA NA CASREYNEQFF TGTGCCAGCAGGGAGTACAATGAGCAGTTCTTC
TRBJ1-1 TRBV5-1 NA NA CASSLDQGFVNTEAFF TGCGCCAGCAGCTTGGATCAGGGTTTTGTTAACACTGAAGCTTTCTTT
TRBJ2-7 TRBV6-5 NA NA CASSYSITSDEQYF TGTGCCAGCAGTTACTCGATTACATCCGACGAGCAGTACTTC
TRBJ2-2 TRBV1 NA NA CTSSQPPQRGTNTGELFF TGCACCAGCAGCCAACCCCCACAGCGGGGGACGAACACCGGGGAGCTGTTTTTT
TRBJ1-5 TRBV28 NA NA CASSYSQGNQPQHF TGTGCCAGCAGTTACTCACAGGGTAATCAGCCCCAGCATTTT
TRBJ1-1 TRBV28 NA NA CASSFDTSAEAFF TGTGCCAGCAGTTTTGATACGAGCGCTGAAGCTTTCTTT
TRBJ2-5 TRBV7-8 NA TRBD2 CASSPRPGLAGTVQETQYF TGTGCCAGCAGCCCACGCCCCGGACTAGCGGGAACGGTCCAAGAGACCCAGTACTTC